The text below deals with one TCR beta chain. The sample carries other DNA sequences with the same CDR3. The repertoire was sequenced with immunoSEQ multiplex PCR; TCRdb's copy has only in-frame clones and lacks some. The sample includes a few hundred thousand clones, approximately 90% of them seen just once. The CDR3 runs 12 residues. Trimming removed 6 bases at V and 5 bases at J, with 7 bases between. From germline, CDR1 is LGHNT and CDR2 FRNRAP. This record belongs to a study of blood T cell repertoires in COVID-19. At the level of the study: Sample material is recorded as cDNA or gDNA derived from T cells, B-cell-depleted T cells, or PBMCs.

This clonotype originated in a woman aged 55-75 years in a cohort exposed to, infected with or recovered from COVID-19 (not recorded which). The sequencing sample was made of PBMCs or T cells enriched from blood (not recorded which). This rearrangement joins TRBV12-5 to TRBJ2-2, with unresolved D. CDR3 sequence (DNA): TGTGCTAGTGGCCCCCCAACCGGGGAGCTGTTTTTT. This translates into CASGPPTGELFF. The full variable domain, in which reference TRBV12-5 and TRBJ2-2 provide the parts outside the CDR3, is DARVTQTPRHKVTEMGQEVTMRCQPILGHNTVFWYRQTMMQGLELLAYFRNRAPLDDSGMPKDRFSAEMPDATLATLKIQPSEPRDSAVYFCASGPPTGELFFGEGSRLTVL.